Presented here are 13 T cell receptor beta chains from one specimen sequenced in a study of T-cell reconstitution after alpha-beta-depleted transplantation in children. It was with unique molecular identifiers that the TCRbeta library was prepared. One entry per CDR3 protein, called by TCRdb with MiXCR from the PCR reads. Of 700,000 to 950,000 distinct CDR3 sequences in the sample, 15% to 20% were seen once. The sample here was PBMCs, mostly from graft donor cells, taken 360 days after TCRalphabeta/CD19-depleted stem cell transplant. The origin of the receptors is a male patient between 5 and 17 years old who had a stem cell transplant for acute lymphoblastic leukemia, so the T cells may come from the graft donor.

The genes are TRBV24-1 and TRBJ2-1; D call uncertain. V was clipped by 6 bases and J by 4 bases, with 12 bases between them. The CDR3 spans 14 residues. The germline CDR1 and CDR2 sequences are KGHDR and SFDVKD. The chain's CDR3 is CATSTPWGYNEQFF. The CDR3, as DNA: TGTGCCACCAGTACTCCCTGGGGTTACAATGAGCAGTTCTTC.

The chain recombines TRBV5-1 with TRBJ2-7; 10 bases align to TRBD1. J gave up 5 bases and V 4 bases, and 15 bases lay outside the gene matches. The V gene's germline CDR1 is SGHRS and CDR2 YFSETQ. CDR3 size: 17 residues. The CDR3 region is CASSRGVVGTGVDEQYF. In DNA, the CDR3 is TGCGCCAGCAGCCGGGGGGTTGTGGGGACAGGGGTGGACGAGCAGTACTTC.

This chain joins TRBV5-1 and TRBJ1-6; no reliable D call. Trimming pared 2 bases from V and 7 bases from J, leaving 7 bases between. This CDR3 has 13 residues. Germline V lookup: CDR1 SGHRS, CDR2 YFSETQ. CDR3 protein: CASSLERNSPLHF. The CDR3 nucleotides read TGCGCCAGCAGCTTAGAACGGAATTCACCCCTCCACTTT.

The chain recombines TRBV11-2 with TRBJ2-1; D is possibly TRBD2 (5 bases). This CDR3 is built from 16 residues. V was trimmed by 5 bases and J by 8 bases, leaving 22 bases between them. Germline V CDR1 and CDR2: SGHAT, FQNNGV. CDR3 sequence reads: CASSPGSGLSGDEQFF. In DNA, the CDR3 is TGTGCCAGCAGCCCGGGCAGCGGACTTTCCGGCGATGAGCAGTTCTTC. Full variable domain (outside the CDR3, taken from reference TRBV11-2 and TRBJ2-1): EAGVAQSPRYKIIEKRQSVAFWCNPISGHATLYWYQQILGQGPKLLIQFQNNGVVDDSQLPKDRFSAERLKGVDSTLKIQPAKLEDSAVYLCASSPGSGLSGDEQFFGPGTRLTVL.

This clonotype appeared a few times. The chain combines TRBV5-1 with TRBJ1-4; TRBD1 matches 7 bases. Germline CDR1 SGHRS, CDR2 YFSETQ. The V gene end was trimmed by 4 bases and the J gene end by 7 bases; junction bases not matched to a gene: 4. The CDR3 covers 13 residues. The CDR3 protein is CASSGGQLEKLFF. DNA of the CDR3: TGCGCCAGCAGCGGGGGACAGCTTGAAAAACTGTTTTTT. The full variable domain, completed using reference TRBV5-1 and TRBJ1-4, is KAGVTQTPRYLIKTRGQQVTLSCSPISGHRSVSWYQQTPGQGLQFLFEYFSETQRNKGNFPGRFSGRQFSNSRSEMNVSTLELGDSALYLCASSGGQLEKLFFGSGTQLSVL.

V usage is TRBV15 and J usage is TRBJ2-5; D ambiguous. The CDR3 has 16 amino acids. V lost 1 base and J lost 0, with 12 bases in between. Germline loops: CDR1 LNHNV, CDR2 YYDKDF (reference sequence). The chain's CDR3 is CATSRVGEVYQETQYF. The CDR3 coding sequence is TGTGCCACCAGCAGAGTGGGCGAGGTGTACCAAGAGACCCAGTACTTC.

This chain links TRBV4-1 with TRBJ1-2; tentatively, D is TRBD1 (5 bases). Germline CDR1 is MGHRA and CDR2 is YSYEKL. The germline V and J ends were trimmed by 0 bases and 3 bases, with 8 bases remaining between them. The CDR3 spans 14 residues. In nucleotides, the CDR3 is TGCGCCAGCAGCCAAGAATGGGGGGACTATGGCTACACCTTC. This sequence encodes CASSQEWGDYGYTF.

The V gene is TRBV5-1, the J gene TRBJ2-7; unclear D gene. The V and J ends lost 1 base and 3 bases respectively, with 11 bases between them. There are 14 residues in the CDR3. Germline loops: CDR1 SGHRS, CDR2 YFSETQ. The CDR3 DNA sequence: TGCGCCAGCAGCTTGACGGTGGGGTTCTACGAGCAGTACTTC. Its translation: CASSLTVGFYEQYF.

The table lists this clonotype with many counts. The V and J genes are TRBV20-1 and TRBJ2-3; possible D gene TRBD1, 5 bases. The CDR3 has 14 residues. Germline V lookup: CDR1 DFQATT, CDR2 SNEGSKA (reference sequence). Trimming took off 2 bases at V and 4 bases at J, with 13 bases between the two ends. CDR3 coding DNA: TGCAGTGCTAGATGGACAAAAGTATCAGATACGCAGTATTTT. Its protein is CSARWTKVSDTQYF.

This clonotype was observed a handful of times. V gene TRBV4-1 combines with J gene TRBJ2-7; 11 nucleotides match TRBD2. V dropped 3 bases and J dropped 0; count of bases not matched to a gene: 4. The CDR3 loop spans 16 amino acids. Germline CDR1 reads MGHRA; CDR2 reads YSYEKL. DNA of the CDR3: TGCGCCAGCAGCCATGTAACTAGCGGGAGCTCCTACGAGCAGTACTTC. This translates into CASSHVTSGSSYEQYF.

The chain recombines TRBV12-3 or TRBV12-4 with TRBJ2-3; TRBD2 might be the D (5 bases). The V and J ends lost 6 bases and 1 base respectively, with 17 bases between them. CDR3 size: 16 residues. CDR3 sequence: CASSALAHSRTDTQYF. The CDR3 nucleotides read TGTGCCAGCAGCGCTCTAGCCCACTCCCGCACAGATACGCAGTATTTT.

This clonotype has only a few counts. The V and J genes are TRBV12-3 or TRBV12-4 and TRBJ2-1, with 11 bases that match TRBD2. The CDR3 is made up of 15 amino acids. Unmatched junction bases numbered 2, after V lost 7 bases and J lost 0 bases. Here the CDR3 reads CASKLAGVSYNEQFF. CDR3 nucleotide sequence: TGTGCCAGCAAACTAGCGGGAGTCTCCTACAATGAGCAGTTCTTC.

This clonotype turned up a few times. For the CDR3, the DNA is TGTGCCAGCAGCTTATTGGGGGGAAGGGATACGCAGTATTTT. Translated: CASSLLGGRDTQYF. The V and J genes are TRBV7-3 and TRBJ2-3; a possible D gene is TRBD2 (6 bases). Germline V lookup: CDR1 SGHTA, CDR2 FQGTGA. This CDR3 region has 14 residues. The V and J ends lost 2 bases and 6 bases respectively, with 12 bases between them.